Presented here are 30 T cell receptor beta chains from one specimen sequenced in a study of T cells in Graves' hyperthyroidism and ophthalmopathy. Researchers amplified the TCR beta CDR3 regions from RNA transcripts. The HTBI primer set served for first-round RT-PCR of the TCR CDR3. Each CDR3 protein is one row after TCRdb ran MiXCR on the multiplex PCR reads. This sample yields about 380,000 distinct CDR3 sequences, of which about 14% are seen a single time; approximately 11% belongs to the top ten. Sequencing was done on a sample of blood. The receptors were sampled from a woman aged 60-70 years with Graves' hyperthyroidism.

The V gene is TRBV12-3 or TRBV12-4, the J gene TRBJ2-4; D is possibly TRBD1 (8 bases). Trimming removed 5 bases at V and 1 base at J, with 15 bases between. CDR3 length: 16 amino acids. The CDR3 region has the DNA TGTGCCAGCAGTCCTTCACAGGGGGGGGCCAAAAACATTCAGTACTTC. It yields the protein CASSPSQGGAKNIQYF.

This clonotype was seen at least ten times. The chain has TRBV6-1 and TRBJ2-1, with 12 nucleotides matching TRBD2. Trimming removed 7 bases from V and 2 bases from J; junction bases left unmatched: 9. Germline V gene sequence: CDR1 MNHNS, CDR2 SASEGT. This CDR3 comprises 17 residues. The CDR3 DNA reads TGTGCCAGCATACGGCTAGCGGGAGGGCCGACCTACAATGAGCAGTTCTTC. Translating gives CASIRLAGGPTYNEQFF.

This clonotype was seen a handful of times. The rearrangement joins TRBV4-1 to TRBJ1-5, with D hard to call. Germline V gene data show CDR1 as MGHRA and CDR2 as YSYEKL. Trimming took 0 bases from V and 0 from J, leaving 12 bases between them. This CDR3 has 17 amino acids. CDR3: CASSQDRVETSNQPQHF. CDR3 coding DNA: TGCGCCAGCAGCCAAGATCGTGTAGAGACTAGCAATCAGCCCCAGCATTTT.

This clonotype has at least ten counts. The V and J genes are TRBV7-8 and TRBJ2-1; D may be TRBD1 (6 bases). With 2 bases removed from V and 3 bases from J, the gap between germline ends came to 14 bases. Germline CDR1 and CDR2: SGHVS and FQNEAQ. CDR3 size: 16 residues. This CDR3 reads CASSLFAGVVYNEQFF. The CDR3 DNA is TGTGCCAGCAGCTTATTTGCAGGGGTGGTCTACAATGAGCAGTTCTTC.

This clonotype occurred a few times. The gene calls are TRBV18 and TRBJ2-5; 11 bases line up with TRBD2. The germline V gene has CDR1 KGHSH and CDR2 LQKENI. Unmatched junction bases numbered 7, after V lost 2 bases and J lost 5 bases. The CDR3 totals 16 residues. The CDR3 region is CASSPNSGRARETQYF. CDR3 in DNA: TGTGCCAGCTCACCAAATAGCGGGAGGGCCCGGGAGACCCAGTACTTC.

The V call is TRBV7-2, the J call TRBJ2-1; a weak D match, TRBD2 (5 bases). Germline V gene sequence: CDR1 SGHTA, CDR2 FQGNSA. The CDR3 is 14 residues long. The V gene lost 5 bases and the J gene lost 9 bases, with 17 bases spanning the gap. CDR3 residues: CASSPLAYRGEQFF. The DNA of the CDR3 is TGTGCCAGCAGCCCGCTGGCTTATCGGGGTGAGCAGTTCTTC.

V is TRBV27 and J is TRBJ1-5; 7 bases fit TRBD1. From germline, CDR1 is MNHEY and CDR2 SMNVEV (reference sequence). The CDR3 contains 14 residues. V dropped 4 bases and J dropped 4; count of bases not matched to a gene: 4. CDR3 residues: CASSSAGGNQPQHF. DNA for the CDR3: TGTGCCAGCAGTTCGGCAGGGGGGAATCAGCCCCAGCATTTT.

Only a few counts were recorded for this clonotype. The CDR3 bases are TGTGCCAGCAGCCCCCTGCGGGGCTACGAGCAGTACTTC. Protein: CASSPLRGYEQYF. V is TRBV7-6 and J is TRBJ2-7; TRBD2 might be the D (6 bases). The V end lost 5 bases, the J end lost 3 bases, and 11 bases lay between the germline ends. The CDR3 extends over 13 amino acids. Germline CDR1 reads SGHVS; CDR2 reads FNYEAQ.

This clonotype occurred many times. The chain employs TRBV4-1 and TRBJ2-5; D ambiguous. Germline-derived CDR1 and CDR2 are MGHRA and YSYEKL. The V and J ends lost 1 base and 2 bases respectively, with 5 bases between them. CDR3 size: 13 residues. As DNA, the CDR3 is TGCGCCAGCAGCCAAGGGGTACAAGAGACCCAGTACTTC. Translation: CASSQGVQETQYF.

In its sample, this clonotype was seen many times. The chain couples TRBV10-3 to TRBJ1-5, with D unresolved. CDR3 length equals 14 residues. The germline V gene has CDR1 ENHRY and CDR2 SYGVKD. V was shortened by 0 bases and J by 1 base, with 4 bases between the two germline ends. Here the CDR3 reads CAISESSSNQPQHF. The CDR3 region has the DNA TGTGCCATCAGTGAGTCTAGCAGCAATCAGCCCCAGCATTTT.

This clonotype was detected only a few times. CDR3 residues: CASRDRASGSNEQFF. The DNA for the CDR3 is TGCGCCAGCAGGGACAGGGCTAGCGGGAGCAATGAGCAGTTCTTC. This chain joins TRBV4-1 and TRBJ2-1; 10 nucleotides agree with TRBD2. CDR1 and CDR2 (germline): MGHRA, YSYEKL. This CDR3 spans 15 amino acids. The junction had 8 bases not matched to a gene; V was cut back by 6 bases and J by 6 bases.

This clonotype showed up many times. The DNA of the CDR3 is TGTGCCAGCGGTTCAGGGGGACACACTGAAGCTTTCTTT. As protein: CASGSGGHTEAFF. The chain is built from TRBV2 and TRBJ1-1, with TRBD1 matching over 7 bases. The CDR3 has 13 residues. J was trimmed by 3 bases and V by 8 bases; bases with no gene match: 6. Germline V gene data show CDR1 as SNHLY and CDR2 as FYNNEI.

This clonotype came up many times. V and J are TRBV11-2 and TRBJ1-2, with TRBD1 matching over 8 bases. V shed 1 base and J 7 bases; nucleotides not matched to a gene: 5. Germline CDR1 is SGHAT and CDR2 is FQNNGV. The length of the CDR3 is 14 residues. CDR3 amino acids: CASSLATGGSGYTF. CDR3 DNA: TGTGCCAGCAGCTTAGCAACAGGGGGTTCTGGCTACACCTTC.

In its sample, this clonotype was seen many times. The chain joins TRBV12-3 or TRBV12-4 to TRBJ1-4, with D possibly TRBD1 on 6 matching bases. V gave up 6 bases and J gave up 6 bases, with 20 bases separating them. The CDR3 runs to 16 residues. The CDR3 sequence is CASSPLRGGKDEKLFF. DNA of the CDR3: TGTGCCAGCAGCCCCCTTAGGGGGGGAAAAGATGAAAAACTGTTTTTT.

This clonotype was seen repeatedly, ten times or more. The chain carries TRBV2 and TRBJ2-2; D unresolved. Trimming stripped 8 bases from V and 6 bases from J, with 13 bases between. The CDR3 length is 13 residues. Germline V gives CDR1 SNHLY, CDR2 FYNNEI. The CDR3 sequence is CASPGGPAGELFF. Written as DNA, the CDR3 is TGTGCCAGCCCGGGTGGTCCGGCCGGGGAGCTGTTTTTT.

In its sample, this clonotype was seen many times. V usage is TRBV9 and J usage is TRBJ2-5, with 7 positions matching TRBD1. CDR1 is SGDLS and CDR2 is YYNGEE in the germline V gene. The junction had 0 bases not matched to a gene; V was cut back by 2 bases and J by 2 bases. This CDR3 has 13 residues. This CDR3 reads CASSVGQQETQYF. The DNA of the CDR3 is TGTGCCAGCAGCGTGGGACAGCAAGAGACCCAGTACTTC.

This clonotype was detected ten times or more. CDR3 residues: CASSYVKTDTEAFF. In DNA form, the CDR3 reads TGTGCCAGCAGTTACGTTAAGACAGACACTGAAGCTTTCTTT. This sequence joins TRBV6-2 or TRBV6-3 and TRBJ1-1, with D possibly being TRBD1 (5 bases). The CDR3 is made up of 14 amino acids. Germline CDR1 reads MNHEY; CDR2 reads SVGEGT. The V gene lost 2 bases and the J gene lost 3 bases, with 10 bases spanning the gap.

This clonotype was observed at least ten times. V usage is TRBV24-1 and J usage is TRBJ2-7, with D possibly called TRBD1 or TRBD2 (5 bases each). Germline loops: CDR1 KGHDR, CDR2 SFDVKD. CDR3 length equals 16 residues. V was pared by 2 bases and J by 5 bases, with 18 bases between. The CDR3 DNA reads as TGTGCCACCAGTGATTATATTCCGGGACCCCCCAACGAGCAGTACTTC. Amino acid sequence: CATSDYIPGPPNEQYF.

This clonotype has ten or more counts. V gene TRBV3-1 combines with J gene TRBJ2-5, with 9 bases fitting TRBD2. The CDR3 totals 14 residues. The junction had 5 bases not matched to a gene; V was cut back by 5 bases and J by 4 bases. Germline V lookup: CDR1 LGHDT, CDR2 YNNKEL (reference sequence). CDR3 nucleotides: TGTGCCAGCAGCTTCGCGGGAGGGAGAGAGACCCAGTACTTC. Protein product: CASSFAGGRETQYF.

In this sample, this clonotype turned up many times. The V gene is TRBV3-1, the J gene TRBJ2-7; D unresolved. Per the germline V gene, CDR1 is LGHDT and CDR2 is YNNKEL (reference sequence). The V end was cut by 2 bases, the J end by 2 bases, with 7 bases between. This CDR3 contains 13 residues. CDR3 protein: CASSQFRTYEQYF. The CDR3 coding sequence is TGTGCCAGCAGCCAATTCCGGACCTACGAGCAGTACTTC.

This clonotype has ten or more counts. The chain has TRBV5-1 and TRBJ2-7; weak D call: TRBD2 (5 bases). The ends were cut back, 0 bases at V and 1 base at J, with 11 bases in the middle. The germline CDR1 and CDR2 sequences are SGHRS and YFSETQ. The CDR3 runs 15 residues. The CDR3 sequence is CASSLAADESYEQYF. CDR3 nucleotides: TGCGCCAGCAGCTTGGCAGCGGACGAGTCCTACGAGCAGTACTTC.

This clonotype was detected many times. The chain employs TRBV11-3 and TRBJ1-1; no clear D gene. CDR3 length equals 14 residues. Germline lookup yields CDR1 SGHNT and CDR2 YENEEA. V gave up 1 base and J gave up 1 base, with 7 bases separating them. The CDR3 nucleotides read TGTGCCAGCAGCTTAGGGACGACGAACACTGAAGCTTTCTTT. As protein: CASSLGTTNTEAFF.

This chain links TRBV28 with TRBJ1-4; 8 bases align to TRBD1. CDR3 length equals 14 residues. J was trimmed by 10 bases and V by 2 bases; bases with no gene match: 6. Germline V gene lookup returns CDR1 MDHEN and CDR2 SYDVKM. This CDR3 reads CASSLRQGIGKLFF. CDR3 DNA: TGTGCCAGCAGTTTAAGACAGGGGATAGGAAAACTGTTTTTT.

As regards this clonotype: One end of the junction fails to match germline, which may point to a read error. The genes are TRBV9 and TRBJ2-7; no firm D call. Germline assignment: CDR1 SGDLS and CDR2 YYNGEE. The CDR3 has 15 residues. The CDR3: CASSFSPGGPYEQCF. CDR3 DNA: TGTGCCAGCAGCTTCAGCCCGGGTGGGCCCTACGAGCAGTGCTTC. The full variable domain, with the rest looked up from reference TRBV9 and TRBJ2-7, is DSGVTQTPKHLITATGQRVTLRCSPRSGDLSVYWYQQSLDQGLQFLIQYYNGEERAKGNILERFSAQQFPDLHSELNLSSLELGDSALYFCASSFSPGGPYEQCFGPGTRLTVT.

This clonotype showed up many times. The chain joins TRBV10-2 to TRBJ1-2, with a tentative D call TRBD1 (6 bases). The CDR3 runs to 12 residues. Germline values: CDR1 WSHSY, CDR2 SAAADI. The V gene lost 3 bases and the J gene lost 7 bases, with 9 bases spanning the gap. In DNA form, the CDR3 reads TGCGCCAGCAGTGATACAGGGTTTGGCTACACCTTC. Translated: CASSDTGFGYTF.

This clonotype has only a few counts. V is TRBV2 and J is TRBJ2-1; D might be TRBD1 (5 bases). The CDR3 is 12 residues long. V lost 11 bases, J lost 3 bases, and 11 bases lay in between. Germline lookup yields CDR1 SNHLY and CDR2 FYNNEI. This CDR3 reads CAGASGYNEQFF. The CDR3 DNA reads TGTGCCGGGGCCTCAGGCTACAATGAGCAGTTCTTC.

The chain joins TRBV6-1 to TRBJ2-3; D perhaps matches TRBD2 (6 bases). CDR3 size: 15 residues. Trimming removed 7 bases from V and 6 bases from J, with 20 bases in between. Germline CDR1 is MNHNS and CDR2 is SASEGT. In nucleotides, the CDR3 is TGTGCCAGCACCGGAGGGCGGGCACATATGGATACGCAGTATTTT. Translated, it gives CASTGGRAHMDTQYF.

The gene calls are TRBV19 and TRBJ1-2; the D gene is possibly TRBD1 (6 bases). This CDR3 region has 14 residues. V lost 7 bases to trimming and J lost 7 bases, with 19 bases between them. Germline V gene lookup returns CDR1 LNHDA and CDR2 SQIVND (reference sequence). The CDR3, as DNA: TGTGCCAGTACCCGAACCCGACAGGTTGGTGGCTACACCTTC. It codes for CASTRTRQVGGYTF.

The chain combines TRBV7-6 with TRBJ2-5; D ambiguous. Between the trimmed V and J ends, which lost 0 bases and 5 bases, there was a span of 10 bases. The germline CDR1 and CDR2 sequences are SGHVS and FNYEAQ. This CDR3 is built from 14 residues. CDR3 amino acids: CASSLAVGGETQYF. In DNA, the CDR3 is TGTGCCAGCAGCTTAGCTGTAGGCGGTGAGACCCAGTACTTC.

This chain uses TRBV10-3 with TRBJ1-2, with 11 bases aligning to TRBD1. In germline, CDR1 is ENHRY, CDR2 SYGVKD. Germline trimming cut 4 bases from V and 1 base from J; bases unmatched to any gene: 14. This CDR3 is 19 amino acids long. CDR3 nucleotides: TGTGCCATCAGTGGTCGCTCCCGGGACAGGGGGAGCTATAACTATGGCTACACCTTC. Protein product: CAISGRSRDRGSYNYGYTF.